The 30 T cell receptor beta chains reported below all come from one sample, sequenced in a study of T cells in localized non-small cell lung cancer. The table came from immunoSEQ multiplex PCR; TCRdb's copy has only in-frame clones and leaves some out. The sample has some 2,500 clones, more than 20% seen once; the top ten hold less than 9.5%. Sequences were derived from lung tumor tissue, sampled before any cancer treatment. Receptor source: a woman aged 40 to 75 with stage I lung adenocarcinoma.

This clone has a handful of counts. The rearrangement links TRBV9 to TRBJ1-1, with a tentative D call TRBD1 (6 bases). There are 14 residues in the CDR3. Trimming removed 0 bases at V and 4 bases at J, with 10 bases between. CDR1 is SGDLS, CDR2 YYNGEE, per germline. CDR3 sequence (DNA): TGTGCCAGCAGCGTAGCTACAGGGAGCACTGAAGCTTTCTTT. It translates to CASSVATGSTEAFF.

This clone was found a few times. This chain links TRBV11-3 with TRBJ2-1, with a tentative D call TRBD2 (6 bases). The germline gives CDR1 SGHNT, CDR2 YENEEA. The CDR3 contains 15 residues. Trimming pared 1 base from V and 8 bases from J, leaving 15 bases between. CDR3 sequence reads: CASSLVLAIADEQFF. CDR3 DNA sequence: TGTGCCAGCAGCTTAGTACTAGCTATCGCCGATGAGCAGTTCTTC.

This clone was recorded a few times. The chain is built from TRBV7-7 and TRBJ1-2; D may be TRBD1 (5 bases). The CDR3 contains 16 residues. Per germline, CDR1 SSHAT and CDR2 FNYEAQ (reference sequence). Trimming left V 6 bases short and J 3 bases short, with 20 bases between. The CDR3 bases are TGTGCCAGCAGTTTCCGGGGACCCCAAGCGGACTATGGCTACACCTTC. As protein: CASSFRGPQADYGYTF.

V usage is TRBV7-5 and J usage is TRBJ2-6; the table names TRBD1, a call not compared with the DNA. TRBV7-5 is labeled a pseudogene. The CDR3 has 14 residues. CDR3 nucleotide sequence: TGTGCCAGCAGCCCGACAACTGGGGCCAACGTCCTGACTTTC. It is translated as CASSPTTGANVLTF.

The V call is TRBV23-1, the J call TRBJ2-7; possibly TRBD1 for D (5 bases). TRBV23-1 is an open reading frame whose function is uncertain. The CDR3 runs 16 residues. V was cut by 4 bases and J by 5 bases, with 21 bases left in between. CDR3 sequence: CASSLPIGQGVHEQYF. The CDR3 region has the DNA TGCGCCAGCAGTCTCCCTATTGGGCAGGGCGTCCACGAGCAGTACTTC.

The CDR3 DNA reads as TGTGCCTCAGGACAGGGGGCCTACGAGCAGTACTTC. This encodes CASGQGAYEQYF. The chain recombines TRBV30 with TRBJ2-7; 10 bases are a match to TRBD1. The V and J ends lost 7 bases and 2 bases, in that order; junction bases with no gene match: 2. CDR3 length: 12 amino acids. The germline V gene has CDR1 GTSNPN and CDR2 SVGIG (reference sequence).

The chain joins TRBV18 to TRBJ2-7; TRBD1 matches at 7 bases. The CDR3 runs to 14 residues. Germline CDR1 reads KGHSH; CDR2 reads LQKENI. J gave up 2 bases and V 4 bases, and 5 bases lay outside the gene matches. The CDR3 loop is CASSLGTDTYEQYF. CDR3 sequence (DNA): TGTGCCAGCTCACTTGGGACAGATACCTACGAGCAGTACTTC.

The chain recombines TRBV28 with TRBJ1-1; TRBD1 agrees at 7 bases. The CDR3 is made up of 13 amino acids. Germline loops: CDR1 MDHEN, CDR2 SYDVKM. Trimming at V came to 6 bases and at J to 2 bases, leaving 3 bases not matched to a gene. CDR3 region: CASSGTVNTEAFF. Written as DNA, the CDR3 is TGTGCCAGCAGCGGGACAGTTAACACTGAAGCTTTCTTT.

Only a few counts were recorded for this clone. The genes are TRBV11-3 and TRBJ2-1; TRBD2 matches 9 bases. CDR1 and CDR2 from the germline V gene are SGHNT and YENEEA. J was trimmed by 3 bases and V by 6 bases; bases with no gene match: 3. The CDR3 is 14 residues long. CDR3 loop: CASSQRGDYNEQFF. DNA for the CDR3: TGTGCCAGCAGTCAGCGGGGGGACTACAATGAGCAGTTCTTC.

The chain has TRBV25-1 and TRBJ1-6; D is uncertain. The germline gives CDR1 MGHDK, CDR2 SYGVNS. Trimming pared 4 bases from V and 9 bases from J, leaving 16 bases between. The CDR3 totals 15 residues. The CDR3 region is CASSVSSGGSSPLHF. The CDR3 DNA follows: TGTGCCAGCAGTGTTTCCTCGGGAGGCAGTTCACCCCTCCACTTT.

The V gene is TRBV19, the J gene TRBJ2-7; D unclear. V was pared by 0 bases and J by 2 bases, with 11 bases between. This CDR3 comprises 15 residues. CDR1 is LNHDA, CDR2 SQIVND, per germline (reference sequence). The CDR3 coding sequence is TGTGCCAGTAGTATAGACGCGACATATACCTACGAGCAGTACTTC. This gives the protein CASSIDATYTYEQYF.

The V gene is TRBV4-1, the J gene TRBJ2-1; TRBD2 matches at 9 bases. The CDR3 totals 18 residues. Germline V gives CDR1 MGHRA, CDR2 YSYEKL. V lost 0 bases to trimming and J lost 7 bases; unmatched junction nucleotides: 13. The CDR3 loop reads CASSQDQEVASGDNEQFF. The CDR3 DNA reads TGCGCCAGCAGCCAAGATCAGGAGGTGGCTAGCGGGGATAATGAGCAGTTCTTC.

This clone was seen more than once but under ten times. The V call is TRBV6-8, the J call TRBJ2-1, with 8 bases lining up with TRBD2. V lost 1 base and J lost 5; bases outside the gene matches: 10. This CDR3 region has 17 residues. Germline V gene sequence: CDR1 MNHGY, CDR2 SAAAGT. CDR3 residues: CASSYLVAGTVNNEQFF. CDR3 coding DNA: TGTGCCAGCAGTTACTTGGTAGCGGGGACCGTAAACAATGAGCAGTTCTTC.

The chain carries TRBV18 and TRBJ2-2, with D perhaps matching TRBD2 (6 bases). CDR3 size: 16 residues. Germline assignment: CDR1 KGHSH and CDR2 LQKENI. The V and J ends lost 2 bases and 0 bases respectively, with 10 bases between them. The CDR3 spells CASSPLAEANTGELFF. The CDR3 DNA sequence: TGTGCCAGCTCACCATTAGCGGAGGCGAACACCGGGGAGCTGTTTTTT.

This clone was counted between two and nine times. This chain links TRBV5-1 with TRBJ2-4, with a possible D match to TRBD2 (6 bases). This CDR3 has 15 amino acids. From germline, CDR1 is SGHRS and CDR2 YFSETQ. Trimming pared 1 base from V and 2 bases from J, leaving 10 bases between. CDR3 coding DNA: TGCGCCAGCAGCTTGTCCGGGGGTCCCAAAAACATTCAGTACTTC. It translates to CASSLSGGPKNIQYF.

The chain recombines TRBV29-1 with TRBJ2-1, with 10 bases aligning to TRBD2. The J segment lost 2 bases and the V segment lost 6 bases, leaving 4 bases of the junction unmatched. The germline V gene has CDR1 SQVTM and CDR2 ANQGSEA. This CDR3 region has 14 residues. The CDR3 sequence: CSVRLAGPYNEQFF. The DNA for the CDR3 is TGCAGCGTGCGACTAGCGGGTCCCTACAATGAGCAGTTCTTC.

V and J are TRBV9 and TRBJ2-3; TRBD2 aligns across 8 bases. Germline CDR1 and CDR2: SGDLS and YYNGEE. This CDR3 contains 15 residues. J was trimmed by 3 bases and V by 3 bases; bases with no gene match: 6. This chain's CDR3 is CASSALAGVTDTQYF. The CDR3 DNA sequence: TGTGCCAGCAGCGCTCTAGCGGGCGTAACAGATACGCAGTATTTT.

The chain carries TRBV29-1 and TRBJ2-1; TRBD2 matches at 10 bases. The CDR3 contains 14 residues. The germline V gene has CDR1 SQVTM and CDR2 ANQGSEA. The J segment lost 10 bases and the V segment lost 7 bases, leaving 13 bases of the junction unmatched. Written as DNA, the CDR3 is TGCAGCGGTGGTTCCGGGACTAGCGTCCCCGAGCAGTTCTTC. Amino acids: CSGGSGTSVPEQFF.

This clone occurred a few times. CDR3 in amino acids: CASSRFRSAEAFF. CDR3 bases: TGTGCCAGTAGTAGGTTCAGGTCCGCTGAAGCTTTCTTT. The chain has TRBV19 and TRBJ1-1; D unresolved. The CDR3 runs 13 residues. The V end was cut by 4 bases, the J end by 6 bases, with 12 bases between. Germline assignment: CDR1 LNHDA and CDR2 SQIVND (reference sequence). The full variable domain, with the rest looked up from reference TRBV19 and TRBJ1-1, is DGGITQSPKYLFRKEGQNVTLSCEQNLNHDAMYWYRQDPGQGLRLIYYSQIVNDFQKGDIAEGYSVSREKKESFPLTVTSAQKNPTAFYLCASSRFRSAEAFFGQGTRLTVV.

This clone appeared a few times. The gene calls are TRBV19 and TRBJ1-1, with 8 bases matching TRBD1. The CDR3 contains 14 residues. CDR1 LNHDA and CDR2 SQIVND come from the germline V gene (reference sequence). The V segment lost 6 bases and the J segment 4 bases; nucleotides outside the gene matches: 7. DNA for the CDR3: TGTGCCAGTAGCCTCGACAGGGGAGCCACTGAAGCTTTCTTT. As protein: CASSLDRGATEAFF.

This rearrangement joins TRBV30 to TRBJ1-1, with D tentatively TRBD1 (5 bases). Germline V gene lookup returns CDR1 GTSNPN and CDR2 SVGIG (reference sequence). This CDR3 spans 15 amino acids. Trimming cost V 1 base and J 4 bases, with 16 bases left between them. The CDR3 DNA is TGTGCCTGGAGTGACTTTGCGGGGGGGATCACTGAAGCTTTCTTT. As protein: CAWSDFAGGITEAFF. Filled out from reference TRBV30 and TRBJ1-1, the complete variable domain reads SQTIHQWPATLVQPVGSPLSLECTVEGTSNPNLYWYRQAAGRGLQLLFYSVGIGQISSEVPQNLSASRPQDRQFILSSKKLLLSDSGFYLCAWSDFAGGITEAFFGQGTRLTVV.

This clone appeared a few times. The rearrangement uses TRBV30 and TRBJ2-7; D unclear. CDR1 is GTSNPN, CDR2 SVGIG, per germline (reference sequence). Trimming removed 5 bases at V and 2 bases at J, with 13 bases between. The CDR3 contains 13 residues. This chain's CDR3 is CAWSWGTAYEQYF. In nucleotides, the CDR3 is TGTGCCTGGTCATGGGGTACTGCCTACGAGCAGTACTTC.

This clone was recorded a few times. The CDR3 bases are TGTGCCAGCAGCCCCGGGCCGCCTAACTATGGCTACACCTTC. Translating it yields CASSPGPPNYGYTF. This chain joins TRBV6-8 and TRBJ1-2; no firm D call. The length of the CDR3 is 14 residues. V shed 6 bases and J shed 0 bases, with 11 bases lying between them. Per germline, CDR1 MNHGY and CDR2 SAAAGT.

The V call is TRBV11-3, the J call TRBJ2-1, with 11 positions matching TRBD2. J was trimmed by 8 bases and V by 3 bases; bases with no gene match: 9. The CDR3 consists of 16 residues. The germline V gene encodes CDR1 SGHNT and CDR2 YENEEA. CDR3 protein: CASSFVAGGGNYEQFF. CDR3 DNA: TGTGCCAGCAGCTTCGTAGCGGGAGGGGGTAATTATGAGCAGTTCTTC.

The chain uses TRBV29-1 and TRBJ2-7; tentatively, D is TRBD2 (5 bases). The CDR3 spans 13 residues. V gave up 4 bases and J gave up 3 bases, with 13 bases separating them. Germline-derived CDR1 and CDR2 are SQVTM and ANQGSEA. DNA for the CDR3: TGCAGCGTTGCGGCTGGACTTGGCTACGAGCAGTACTTC. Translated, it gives CSVAAGLGYEQYF.

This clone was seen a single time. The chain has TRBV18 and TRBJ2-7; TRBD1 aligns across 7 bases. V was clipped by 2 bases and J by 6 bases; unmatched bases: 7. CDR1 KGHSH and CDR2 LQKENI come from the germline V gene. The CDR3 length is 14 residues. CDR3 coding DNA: TGTGCCAGCTCACCAAGCCCTGGGGACAGCGAGCAGTACTTC. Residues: CASSPSPGDSEQYF.

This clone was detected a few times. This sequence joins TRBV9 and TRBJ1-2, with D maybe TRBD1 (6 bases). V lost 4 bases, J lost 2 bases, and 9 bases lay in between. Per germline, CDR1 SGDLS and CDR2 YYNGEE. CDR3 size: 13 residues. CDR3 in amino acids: CASSSQGNYGYTF. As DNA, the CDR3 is TGTGCCAGCAGCTCACAGGGAAACTATGGCTACACCTTC.

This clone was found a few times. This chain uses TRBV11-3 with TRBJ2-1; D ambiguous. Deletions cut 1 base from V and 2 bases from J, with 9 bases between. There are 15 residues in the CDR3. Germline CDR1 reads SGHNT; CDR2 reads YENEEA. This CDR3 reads CASSLGHLTYNEQFF. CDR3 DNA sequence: TGTGCCAGCAGCTTAGGGCACCTCACCTACAATGAGCAGTTCTTC.

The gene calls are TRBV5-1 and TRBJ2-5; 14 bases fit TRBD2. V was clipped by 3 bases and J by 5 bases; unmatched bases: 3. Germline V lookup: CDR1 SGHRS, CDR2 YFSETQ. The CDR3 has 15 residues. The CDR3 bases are TGCGCCAGCAGCTCAGGACTAGCGGGGGGTGAGACCCAGTACTTC. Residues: CASSSGLAGGETQYF.

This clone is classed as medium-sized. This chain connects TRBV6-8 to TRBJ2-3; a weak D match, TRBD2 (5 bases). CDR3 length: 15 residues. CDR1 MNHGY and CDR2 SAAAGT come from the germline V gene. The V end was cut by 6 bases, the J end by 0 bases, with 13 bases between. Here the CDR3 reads CASSSFERSTDTQYF. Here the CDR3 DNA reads TGTGCCAGCAGCTCCTTTGAGCGGAGCACAGATACGCAGTATTTT.